Shown below are 2 T cell receptor beta chains from a single sample sequenced in a study of cytomegalovirus exposure and HLA in healthy donors. This PCR relied on a set of 60 Vbeta primers and 13 Jbeta primers. Sequenced by immunoSEQ multiplex PCR; TCRdb stores in-frame clones only, minus some. The table records approximately 97,000 clones, about four fifths of them present only once. The source material was PBMCs. The receptors stem from a woman in her seventies in good health and CMV-seropositive.

Concerning this clone itself: At one end, the junction sequence differs from germline, possibly due to a read error. The V gene is TRBV28, the J gene TRBJ2-1; TRBD2 might be the D (7 bases). Germline values: CDR1 MDHEN, CDR2 SYDVKM. This CDR3 contains 16 residues. The CDR3 DNA is TGTGCCAGCATCCAGAGGGGGGGGGACTCCTACAATAAGCAGTTCTTC. Translation: CASIQRGGDSYNKQFF.

The rearrangement joins TRBV11-3 to TRBJ2-1, with TRBD1 matching 7 bases. The CDR3 totals 16 residues. The V gene end was trimmed by 2 bases and the J gene end by 4 bases; junction bases not matched to a gene: 8. Germline lookup yields CDR1 SGHNT and CDR2 YENEEA. In nucleotides, the CDR3 is TGTGCCAGCAGCTTATTCGGGACAGACGATTACAATGAGCAGTTCTTC. Protein: CASSLFGTDDYNEQFF.